The present T cell receptor (beta chain) was sequenced within a study of T-cell memory formation after mild COVID-19. General study results and limits: That cross-reactive memory joined was suggested by some responding clones appearing in pre-infection memory. What remained unconfirmed was the SARS-CoV-2 specificity of second-wave clones peaking on day 37.

For this clonotype: The antigen is undetermined.

5'RACE with constant-segment primers yielded barcoded, UMI-tagged TCR alpha and TCR beta cDNA libraries. TCRdb reprocessed the 5' RACE reads via MiXCR and lists one record per CDR3 protein. The sample gives approximately 190,000 distinct CDR3 sequences, 18% of which show up once; roughly 2.3% is in the top ten. The CDR3 runs to 15 residues. Germline assignment: CDR1 SGHNT and CDR2 YENEEA. J lost 10 bases, V lost 3 bases, and 11 bases had no gene match. V usage is TRBV11-3 and J usage is TRBJ2-1; 8 bases are shared with TRBD2. The source is an adult woman who had mild COVID-19 (a few samples of this study predate the infection). Cell type and time point are not known. Sequencing input: PBMCs or a T cell subset sorted from them (not recorded which). The CDR3 bases are TGTGCCAGCAGCTTCACTAGCGGAGCCCCCGGGGAGCAGTTCTTC. It is translated as CASSFTSGAPGEQFF.